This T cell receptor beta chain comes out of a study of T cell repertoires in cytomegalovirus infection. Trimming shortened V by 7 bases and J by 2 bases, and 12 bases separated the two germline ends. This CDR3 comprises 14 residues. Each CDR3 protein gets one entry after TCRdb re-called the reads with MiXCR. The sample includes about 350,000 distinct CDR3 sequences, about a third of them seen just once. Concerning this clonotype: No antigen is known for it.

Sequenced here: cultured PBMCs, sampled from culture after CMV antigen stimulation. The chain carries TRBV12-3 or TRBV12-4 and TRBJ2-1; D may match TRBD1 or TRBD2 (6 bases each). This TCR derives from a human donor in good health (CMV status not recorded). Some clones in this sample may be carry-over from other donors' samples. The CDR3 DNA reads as TGTGCCAGCACAGGGAGGACAGCCTACAATGAGCAGTTCTTC. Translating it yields CASTGRTAYNEQFF.